The clone carrying this TCR beta chain appeared once. The CDR3 is 14 residues long. Germline CDR1 reads SGHRS; CDR2 reads YFSETQ. The germline V and J ends were trimmed by 1 base and 7 bases, with 14 bases remaining between them. The data were obtained in a study of PD-L1 blockade in urothelial cancer. Method: immunoSEQ multiplex PCR; TCRdb's copy keeps in-frame clones and lacks some. The sample includes about 120,000 clones, 75% to 90% of them seen just once. This sample's time point: peripheral blood 6 weeks after treatment start. This chain uses TRBV5-1 with TRBJ1-1; perhaps TRBD1 as D (5 bases). This receptor was identified in a man aged 55 to 69 with urothelial cancer. The material was PBMCs, obtained around atezolizumab (anti-PD-L1) treatment. CDR3 residues: CASSLSQGRVEAFF. The CDR3 nucleotides are TGCGCCAGCAGCTTGTCGCAGGGTAGGGTTGAAGCTTTCTTT.